The next 4 T cell receptor beta chains were all read from a single sample in a study of low-dose radiotherapy and immunotherapy resistance in tumors. Alpha and beta chains were covered, as first-strand cDNA relied on TRAV- and TRBV-specific primers. TCRs were put through approximately 20 PCR cycles of amplification with Phusion. A constant-region primer and the V-primer adapter served as the primer pair. TCRdb fed the reads into MiXCR, producing one record per CDR3 protein. This sample has roughly 76,000 distinct CDR3 sequences, with 18% found just once. Time point in this sample: before trial treatment. The starting material was PBMCs, obtained before treatment. These receptors were taken from a male donor with prostate cancer.

This chain joins TRBV29-1 and TRBJ1-2; the D is unclear. V shed 7 bases and J shed 11 bases, with 20 bases lying between them. The CDR3 sequence is 12 residues long. Germline CDR1 reads SQVTM; CDR2 reads ANQGSEA. The CDR3 reads CSANGRTAGYTF. CDR3 coding DNA: TGCAGCGCGAACGGACGCACAGCTGGTTACACCTTC.

This clonotype came up many times. The chain links TRBV9 to TRBJ1-6, with a possible D match to TRBD1 (5 bases). V was shortened by 0 bases and J by 7 bases, with 14 bases between the two germline ends. The CDR3 contains 16 residues. Germline V gene data show CDR1 as SGDLS and CDR2 as YYNGEE. CDR3 nucleotides: TGTGCCAGCAGCGTAGGTTGGGGAGGGACGAATTCACCCCTCCACTTT. The encoded protein is CASSVGWGGTNSPLHF.

This clonotype was found many times. A junction end diverges from the germline sequence, so it may reflect a read error. The chain joins TRBV28 to TRBJ2-5; D not resolved. Germline loops: CDR1 MDHEN, CDR2 SYDVKM. This CDR3 contains 14 residues. CDR3 in amino acids: CASSLRSYRTVHSF. In nucleotides, the CDR3 is TGTGCCAGCAGCCTCCGATCGTATCGGACGGTGCATTCATTC.

This clonotype has a count of ten or more. This sequence joins TRBV29-1 and TRBJ2-5, with TRBD2 identical over 7 bases. The CDR3 contains 16 residues. V trimming: 3 bases; J trimming: 4 bases; junction bases outside the gene matches: 14. Looked up from germline, CDR1 is SQVTM and CDR2 is ANQGSEA. CDR3 DNA: TGCAGCGTTGACTCTAGCGGCAGAGAGGGTGGAGAGACCCAGTACTTC. It encodes CSVDSSGREGGETQYF. Based on the CDR3 plus reference TRBV29-1 and TRBJ2-5, the full variable domain is SAVISQKPSRDICQRGTSLTIQCQVDSQVTMMFWYRQQPGQSLTLIATANQGSEATYESGFVIDKFPISRPNLTFSTLTVSNMSPEDSSIYLCSVDSSGREGGETQYFGPGTRLLVL.